The entry below gives a single T cell receptor beta chain sequence along with its context. This sample is part of a study of T-cell reconstitution after alpha-beta-depleted transplantation in children. The TCRbeta library was prepared with unique molecular identifiers. TCRdb recomputed calls from the PCR reads with MiXCR, one row per CDR3 protein. The sample comprises about 340,000 distinct CDR3 sequences, 10% of which are singletons, and under 3% rests with the top ten. The TCR was taken from a human donor who donated a stem cell graft to a child with acute lymphoblastic leukemia. The input for sequencing was PBMCs from the stem cell graft donor, taken from the stem cell graft.

The CDR3 DNA sequence: TGTGCCAGCAGCTCCCCCCAGGGACGATACGAGCAGTACTTC. Residues: CASSSPQGRYEQYF. This chain links TRBV11-2 with TRBJ2-7; D could derive from TRBD1 or TRBD2 (5 bases each). Deletions cut 4 bases from V and 4 bases from J, with 14 bases between. This CDR3 spans 14 amino acids. Germline loops: CDR1 SGHAT, CDR2 FQNNGV.